This T cell receptor (beta chain) was recovered during a study of blood T cell repertoires in COVID-19. Generated by immunoSEQ multiplex PCR, the TCRdb table keeps only in-frame clones and is missing some. The sample holds roughly 380,000 clones, 70% to 90% seen once. Germline V lookup: CDR1 SGHRS, CDR2 YFSETQ. CDR3 size: 18 residues. The V and J ends lost 8 bases and 1 base respectively, with 24 bases between them. The receptor was isolated from a woman in her thirties or forties with COVID-19, enrolled during active disease. Sequencing was performed on peripheral blood. The V gene is TRBV5-1, the J gene TRBJ2-2, with TRBD2 as a possible D gene (6 bases). As DNA, the CDR3 is TGCGCCAGTAGATCTTGGGGATCGACTAGACAGAACACCGGGGAGCTGTTTTTT. This encodes CASRSWGSTRQNTGELFF.